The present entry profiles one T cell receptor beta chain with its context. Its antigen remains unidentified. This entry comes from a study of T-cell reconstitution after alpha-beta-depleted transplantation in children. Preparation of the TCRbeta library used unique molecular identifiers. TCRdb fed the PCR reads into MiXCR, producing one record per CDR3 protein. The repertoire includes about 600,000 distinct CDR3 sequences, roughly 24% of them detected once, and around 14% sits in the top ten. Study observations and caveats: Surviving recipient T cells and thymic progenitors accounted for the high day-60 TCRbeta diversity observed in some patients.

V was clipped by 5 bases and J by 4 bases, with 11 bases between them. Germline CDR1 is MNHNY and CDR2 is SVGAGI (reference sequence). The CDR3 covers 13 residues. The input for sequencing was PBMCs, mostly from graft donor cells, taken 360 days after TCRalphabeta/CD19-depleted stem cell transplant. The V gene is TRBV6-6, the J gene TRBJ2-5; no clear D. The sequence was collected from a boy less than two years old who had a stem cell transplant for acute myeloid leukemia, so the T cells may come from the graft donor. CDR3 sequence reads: CASSAPGSETQYF. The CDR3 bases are TGTGCCAGCAGTGCCCCCGGATCAGAGACCCAGTACTTC.